Sequencing of this T cell receptor beta chain was carried out in a study of shared clonotypes between healthy human individuals. Study-level points and caveats: Tissue TCR repertoires likely differ from these blood-only repertoires.

This CDR3 comprises 12 residues. CDR1 is GTSNPN and CDR2 is SVGIG in the germline V gene (reference sequence). With 3 bases removed from V and 4 bases from J, the gap between germline ends came to 10 bases. The naive CD8 fraction comprised CD45RO-negative cells positively selected for CCR7 and excluded terminally differentiated effector memory CD45RA+ cells. The data were produced by immunoSEQ multiplex PCR, yet TCRdb's version contains in-frame clones alone and is incomplete. In the table there are some 800,000 clones, 92% of which are singletons. On this clone: What it binds is unknown.

The receptor comes from a man between 25 and 39 years old in good health. Sequencing was carried out using naive CD8+ T cells sorted from blood. V and J are TRBV30 and TRBJ2-7; possibly TRBD1 or TRBD2 for D (5 bases each). In DNA, the CDR3 is TGTGCCTGGAGCAGGGAGTGGTACGAGCAGTACTTC. This gives the protein CAWSREWYEQYF.